This TCR beta chain stems from a study of blood T cell repertoires in COVID-19. Method: immunoSEQ multiplex PCR; TCRdb's copy keeps in-frame clones and lacks some. This table holds 200,000 to 250,000 clones, approximately 85% found once. The V end lost 7 bases, the J end lost 0 bases, and 10 bases lay between the germline ends. Germline loops: CDR1 MNHEY, CDR2 SVGAGI. This CDR3 has 13 amino acids. Sequences were obtained from peripheral blood. The J gene is TRBJ2-7, the V gene TRBV6-5; D gene unclear. This clonotype was sampled from a man aged 40-49 years with acute or convalescent COVID-19. CDR3 residues: CASTPAGSYEQYF. CDR3 sequence (DNA): TGTGCCAGCACCCCCGCCGGCTCCTACGAGCAGTACTTC.